This TCR beta chain was found in a study of T cells expressing NK-cell markers. Study information: The TCR beta repertoires originated in sorted CD3+CD56+NKG2C+, CD3+CD56+NKG2C- and CD3+CD56-NKG2C+ T cells.

Each CDR3 protein gets one entry in TCRdb, which reprocessed the 5' RACE reads and gives no DNA. The sample totals about 390,000 distinct CDR3 sequences. Findings and caveats of the study: These clonotypes, the leaders elsewhere, also led the CD3+CD56-NKG2C+ fraction in several donors.

Points on this clonotype: What it binds is unknown.

There are 13 residues in the CDR3. The receptor was derived from a woman aged 50 to 60 in good health. The J gene is TRBJ2-1, the V gene TRBV12-3 or TRBV12-4; checking the TCRdb D call of TRBD1 is not possible without DNA. The specimen sequenced was blood T cells: a sorted CD56 or NKG2C T cell subset, CD4+ or CD8+ T cells, or bulk PBMC T cells (not recorded which). The CDR3 loop reads CASSLETGWSEFF.